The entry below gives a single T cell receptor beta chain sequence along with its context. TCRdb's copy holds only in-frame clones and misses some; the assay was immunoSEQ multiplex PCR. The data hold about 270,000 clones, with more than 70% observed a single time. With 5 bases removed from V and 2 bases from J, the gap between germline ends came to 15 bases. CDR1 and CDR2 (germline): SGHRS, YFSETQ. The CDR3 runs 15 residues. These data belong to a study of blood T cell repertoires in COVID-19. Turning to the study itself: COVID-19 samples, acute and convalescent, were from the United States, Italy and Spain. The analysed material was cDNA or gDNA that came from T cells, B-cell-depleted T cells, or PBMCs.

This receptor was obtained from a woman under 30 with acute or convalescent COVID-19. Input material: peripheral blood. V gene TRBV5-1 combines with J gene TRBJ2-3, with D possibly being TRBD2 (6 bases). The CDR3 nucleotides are TGCGCCAGCAGGGGACGGGAGAAACCCACAGATACGCAGTATTTT. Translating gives CASRGREKPTDTQYF.